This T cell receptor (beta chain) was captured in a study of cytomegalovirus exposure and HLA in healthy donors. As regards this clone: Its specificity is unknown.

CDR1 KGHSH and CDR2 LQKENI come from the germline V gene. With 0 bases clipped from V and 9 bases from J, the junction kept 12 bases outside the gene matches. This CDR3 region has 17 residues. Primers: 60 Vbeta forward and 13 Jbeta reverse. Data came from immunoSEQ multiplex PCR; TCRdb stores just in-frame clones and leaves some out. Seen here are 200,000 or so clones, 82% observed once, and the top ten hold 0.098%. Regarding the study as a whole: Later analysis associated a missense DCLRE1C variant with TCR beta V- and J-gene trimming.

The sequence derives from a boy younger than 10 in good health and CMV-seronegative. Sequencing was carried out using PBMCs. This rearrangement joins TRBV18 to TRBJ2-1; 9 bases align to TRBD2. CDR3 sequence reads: CASSPPYRTSDSGEQFF. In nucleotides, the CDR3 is TGTGCCAGCTCACCACCCTACCGGACTAGCGACTCGGGTGAGCAGTTCTTC.